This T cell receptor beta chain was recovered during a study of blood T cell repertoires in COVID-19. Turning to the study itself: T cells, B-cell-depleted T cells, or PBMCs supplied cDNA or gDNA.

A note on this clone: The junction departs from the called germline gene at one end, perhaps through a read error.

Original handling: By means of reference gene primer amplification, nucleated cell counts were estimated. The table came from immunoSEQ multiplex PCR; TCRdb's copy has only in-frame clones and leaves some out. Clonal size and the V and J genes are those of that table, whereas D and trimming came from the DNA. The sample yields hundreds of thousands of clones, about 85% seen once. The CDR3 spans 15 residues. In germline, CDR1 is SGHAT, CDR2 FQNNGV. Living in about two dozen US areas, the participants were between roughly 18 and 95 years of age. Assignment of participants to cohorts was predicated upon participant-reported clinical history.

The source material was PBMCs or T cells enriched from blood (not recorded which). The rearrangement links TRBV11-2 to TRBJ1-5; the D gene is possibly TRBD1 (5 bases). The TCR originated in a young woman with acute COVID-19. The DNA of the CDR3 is TGTGCCAGCAGCATGGGGACTGCACATAATCAGCTCCAGCATTTT. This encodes CASSMGTAHNQLQHF.